Listed here is a single TCR beta chain. The record originates from a study of Graves' ophthalmopathy and Graves' hyperthyroidism. Amplified TCR beta CDR3 regions were obtained using RNA transcripts as template. First-round RT-PCR with HTBI primers preceded a second-round multiplex PCR. TCRdb reprocessed the multiplex PCR reads via MiXCR and lists one record per CDR3 protein. The sample carries over a million distinct CDR3 sequences, roughly two fifths recorded once. Clinical symptoms, serum thyroxine, TRAb, thyroid ultrasound and orbital computed tomography formed the basis of diagnosis. CDR1 and CDR2 (germline): SGHRS, YFSETQ. The ends were cut back, 4 bases at V and 10 bases at J, with 24 bases in the middle. CDR3 size: 16 residues.

The V gene is TRBV5-1, the J gene TRBJ1-5, with D possibly being TRBD1 (5 bases). The specimen was peripheral blood or thyroid tissue (not recorded which). The TCR originated in an adult man with Graves' hyperthyroidism. DNA of the CDR3: TGCGCCAGCAGCGCCACGGGGACGGTGCGAACGGATCCCCAGCATTTT. Translation gives CASSATGTVRTDPQHF.